This TCR beta chain was identified during a study of shared clonotypes between healthy human individuals. Study-level background: Per-donor plates numbered three CD4 naive, three CD4 memory, two CD8 naive and one CD8 memory.

V lost 5 bases and J 5 bases, leaving 5 bases between the germline ends. Germline V gene data show CDR1 as SQVTM and CDR2 as ANQGSEA. This CDR3 is 10 amino acids long. Regarding this clone: What it binds is unknown.

Some clones are missing from TCRdb's copy, which holds only in-frame ones; the method was immunoSEQ multiplex PCR. The repertoire includes about 2.4 million clones, approximately 93% of them detected once, and 0.36% sits in the top ten. Study-wide findings and caveats: Roughly 5.3% of naive CD4 clonotypes were common to a handful of donors. Rarefaction showed sorted-subset sequencing was incomplete despite large depth. Investigators expected sequencing depth to affect clonotype sharing among donors.

The sequenced sample was naive CD4+ T cells from PBMCs. Subset specified: CD45RA+ positively selected. The gene calls are TRBV29-1 and TRBJ2-3; D is undetermined. This TCR derives from a man aged 18-30 years in good health. Some clones in this sample may be carry-over from other donors' samples. Here the CDR3 DNA reads TGCAGCGTTCTGGGAGATACGCAGTATTTT. It yields the protein CSVLGDTQYF.